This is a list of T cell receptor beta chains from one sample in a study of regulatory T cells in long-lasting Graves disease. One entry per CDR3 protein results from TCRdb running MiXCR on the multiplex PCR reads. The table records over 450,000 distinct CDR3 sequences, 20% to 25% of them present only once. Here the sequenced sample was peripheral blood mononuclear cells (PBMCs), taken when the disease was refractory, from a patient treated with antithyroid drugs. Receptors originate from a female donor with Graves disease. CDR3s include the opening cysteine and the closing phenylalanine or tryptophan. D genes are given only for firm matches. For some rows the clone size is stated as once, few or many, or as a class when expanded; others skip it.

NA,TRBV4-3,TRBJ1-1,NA,CASSQGAPNTEAFF,TGCGCCAGCAGCCAGGGGGCCCCGAACACTGAAGCTTTCTTT
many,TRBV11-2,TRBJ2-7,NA,CASSPGLPGGEQYF,TGTGCCAGCAGTCCTGGCCTACCCGGGGGCGAGCAGTACTTC
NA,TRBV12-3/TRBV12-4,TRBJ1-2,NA,CAGSYGVRGGYTF,TGTGCCGGCAGTTACGGGGTCCGGGGTGGCTACACCTTC
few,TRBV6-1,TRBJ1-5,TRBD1,CASSGGTGVLLRQPQHF,TGTGCCAGCAGTGGGGGGACAGGGGTTCTACTCAGGCAGCCCCAGCATTTT
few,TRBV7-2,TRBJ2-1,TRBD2,CASSPAGLAYSGFF,TGTGCCAGCAGCCCAGCCGGACTAGCCTACTCGGGGTTCTTC
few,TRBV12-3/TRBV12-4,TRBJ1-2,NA,CASSASTTGGYTF,TGTGCCAGCAGCGCTTCTACCACAGGCGGCTACACCTTC
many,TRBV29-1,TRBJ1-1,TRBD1,CSVSRQGWAETEAFF,TGCAGCGTTTCCCGACAGGGGTGGGCGGAGACTGAAGCTTTCTTT
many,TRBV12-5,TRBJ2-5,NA,CASGLQYWTTPRETQYF,TGTGCTAGTGGTCTCCAGTATTGGACTACACCTAGAGAGACCCAGTACTTC
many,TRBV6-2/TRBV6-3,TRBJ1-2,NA,CASSYSPGLTNYGYTF,TGTGCCAGCAGTTACTCTCCGGGACTGACTAACTATGGCTACACCTTC
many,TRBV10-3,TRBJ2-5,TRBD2,CAIGGIAGTQETQYF,TGTGCCATCGGCGGGATAGCGGGGACCCAAGAGACCCAGTACTTC
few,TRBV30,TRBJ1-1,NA,CACFRGGGTEAFF,TGTGCCTGCTTCAGGGGAGGGGGCACTGAAGCTTTCTTT
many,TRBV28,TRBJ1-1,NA,CASSLSGTAEAFF,TGTGCCAGCAGTCTTTCGGGGACTGCTGAAGCTTTCTTT
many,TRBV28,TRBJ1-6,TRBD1,CASRPDRGRSPLHF,TGTGCCAGCAGGCCGGACAGGGGACGATCACCCCTCCACTTT
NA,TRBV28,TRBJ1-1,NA,CASSSLPGQGLNTEAFF,TGTGCCAGCAGTTCTCTCCCTGGGCAGGGGCTGAACACTGAAGCTTTCTTT
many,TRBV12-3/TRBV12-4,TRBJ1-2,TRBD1,CASSLVSTGSVGYTF,TGTGCCAGCAGTTTAGTTTCGACAGGGTCCGTTGGCTACACCTTC
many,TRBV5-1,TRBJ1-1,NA,CASSSFLGLNTEAFF,TGCGCCAGCAGCTCCTTCCTGGGCTTGAACACTGAAGCTTTCTTT
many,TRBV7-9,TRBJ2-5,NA,CATRQGGETQYF,TGTGCCACCAGACAGGGAGGAGAGACCCAGTACTTC
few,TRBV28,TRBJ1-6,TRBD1,CASSQTGTGISPLHF,TGTGCCAGCAGTCAGACCGGGACAGGGATCTCACCCCTCCACTTT
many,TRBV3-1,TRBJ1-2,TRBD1,CASSQDRGTGGYTF,TGTGCCAGCAGCCAGGACAGGGGGACTGGTGGCTACACCTTC
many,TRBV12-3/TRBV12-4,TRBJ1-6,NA,CASSFRQTNSPLHF,TGTGCCAGCAGTTTCAGACAGACTAATTCACCCCTCCACTTT
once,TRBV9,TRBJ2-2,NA,CASSARGTGELFF,TGTGCCAGCAGCGCTAGGGGGACCGGGGAGCTGTTTTTT
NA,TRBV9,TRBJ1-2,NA,CASSVGDPGYGYTF,TGTGCCAGCAGCGTGGGAGACCCCGGCTATGGCTACACCTTC
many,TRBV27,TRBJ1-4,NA,CASRPSGATNEKLFF,TGTGCCAGCCGTCCTTCGGGTGCAACTAATGAAAAACTGTTTTTT
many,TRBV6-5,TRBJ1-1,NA,CASSYSTYGGNTEAFF,TGTGCCAGCAGTTACTCGACCTACGGGGGGAACACTGAAGCTTTCTTT
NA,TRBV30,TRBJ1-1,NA,CAWDGSMNTEAFF,TGTGCCTGGGACGGATCTATGAACACTGAAGCTTTCTTT
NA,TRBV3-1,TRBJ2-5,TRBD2,CASSGREHQETQYF,TGTGCCAGCAGCGGGCGGGAGCACCAAGAGACCCAGTACTTC
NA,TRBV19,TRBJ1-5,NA,CASRGNGRLNQPQHF,TGTGCCAGTAGGGGGAACGGACGGCTAAATCAGCCCCAGCATTTT
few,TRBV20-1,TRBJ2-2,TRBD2,CSARGVGSGRGGELFF,TGCAGTGCTAGAGGAGTGGGTAGCGGGAGGGGCGGGGAGCTGTTTTTT
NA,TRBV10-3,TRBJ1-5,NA,CAISDLGNQPQHF,TGTGCCATCAGTGATCTGGGGAATCAGCCCCAGCATTTT
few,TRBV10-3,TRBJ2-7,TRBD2,CAISELRTSGYEQYF,TGTGCCATCAGTGAGCTGAGGACTAGCGGCTACGAGCAGTACTTC
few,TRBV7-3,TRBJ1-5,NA,CASSSPPDRSMYF,TGTGCCAGCAGCTCGCCGCCGGACCGATCTATGTATTTT
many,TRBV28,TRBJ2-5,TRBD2,CASLAGGQETQYF,TGTGCCAGCCTCGCGGGGGGCCAAGAGACCCAGTACTTC
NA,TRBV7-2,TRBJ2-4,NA,CASSHGEIKNIQYF,TGTGCCAGCAGTCACGGGGAGATCAAAAACATTCAGTACTTC
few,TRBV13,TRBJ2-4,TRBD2,CASSLGLAGGVIQYF,TGTGCCAGCAGCTTAGGCCTAGCGGGAGGAGTCATTCAGTACTTC
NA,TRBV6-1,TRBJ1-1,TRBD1,CASRPGQVGPEAFF,TGTGCCAGCAGACCGGGACAGGTGGGACCTGAAGCTTTCTTT
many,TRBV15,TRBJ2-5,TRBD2,CATSGGLADQETQYF,TGTGCCACCAGCGGGGGACTAGCGGACCAAGAGACCCAGTACTTC